This T cell receptor (beta chain) was found in a study of shared clonotypes between healthy human individuals (dated by TCRdb to 2018 to 2021). Some background on the complete study: Two women and a few men aged 18 to 49 years were included in the cohort. For each donor, three plates each were used for CD4 naive and CD4 memory, two plates were used for CD8 naive, and one plate was used for CD8 memory. To estimate repertoire size and how much clonotypes are shared between individuals, the study performed deep sequencing of blood TCR repertoires from roughly five healthy adults. Different laboratories and diverse techniques were used to prepare libraries and sequence TCR repertoires, to increase sequencing depth and limit assay-specific biases. Per donor, leukapheresis produced somewhere between about 0.94 and 10 billion PBMCs.

Study-wide findings and limitations: Even with the large sequencing depth, rarefaction of the sorted-subset datasets indicated that sequencing was incomplete. Only blood was sampled, and tissue TCR repertoires likely differ from those in blood. Pairwise subsampling indicated that sequencing depth was expected to affect the degree of clonotype sharing among donors. Because the study included a small number of donors, the genetic and exposure-history diversity represented was limited. Compared with non-shared clonotypes, clonotypes shared by all four sorted-subset donors had higher generation probabilities. When several donors were compared, the shared fraction of clonotypes was 5% to 6.5% for naive CD4, about 4% for naive CD8, about 2.5% for memory CD4, and 0.3% to 0.5% for memory CD8. Larger estimated clonotype richness was generally found for naive subsets than for memory subsets.

The donors were healthy, HIV-negative adults who had no recently reported acute infections or vaccinations. Every donor was a Caucasian adult residing in Nashville, Tennessee, USA. The CD8 memory samples were a combination of magnetically selected CD45RO+ cells and CCR7-negative CD45RA+ effector memory (TemRA) cells. Blood was obtained by leukapheresis, after which PBMCs were separated by Ficoll-Histopaque density gradient centrifugation and cryopreserved in liquid nitrogen vapor phase. Analytical flow cytometry was used to check the purity and quantity of each magnetically sorted T cell population. From each sorted fraction, genomic DNA was isolated and quantified by UV absorbance on a Nanodrop 2000c. Of note for this clone: It lacks a known antigen. No qualities accompany the bases; no much larger clone lies one base away.

The germline V gene encodes CDR1 MNHEY and CDR2 SMNVEV (reference sequence). Reading from cysteine to phenylalanine, the CDR3 counts 17 amino acids. Of all the DNA, just the CDR3 is kept, 51 bases in frame from base 1. For this chain, trimming is 3 bases at the V end and 2 bases at the J end, and the number of junction bases without a gene match is 9. TCR CDR3 regions were amplified from genomic DNA by multiplex PCR using the deep immunoSEQ assay. Extracted genomic DNA from each cell subset was spread evenly across all wells of several immunoSEQ 96-well plates, with each plate serving as a replicate. For sorted subsets, 200 to 250 ng of genomic DNA, equivalent to some 33,000 T cell genomes, went into each replicate PCR. Purified libraries were quantified with a Qubit 3.0 fluorometer, sized on a Bioanalyzer 2100, and re-quantified with the KAPA Library Quantification kit. A separate single-read 150-cycle Illumina NextSeq 550 flow cell was used to sequence each immunoSEQ 96-well plate. As for how the authors treated the data: Because only junctional sequences without quality scores were contained in the immunoSEQ output, filtering matching that applied to full-length reads could not be performed. Sequences were annotated with PyIR, a Python wrapper for IgBLAST v1.9, using IMGT germline references to assign V/J genes and CDR3. Reads were removed for weak V/J assignments (E-value above 1e-6), missing CDR3, stop codons, out-of-frame junctions, or ambiguous translated residues. V3J clonotypes were defined by identical inferred V gene, J gene, and CDR3 amino acid sequence. Percentage overlap between repertoires was computed as shared unique clonotypes divided by the size of the smaller repertoire. Three approaches were used to assess repertoire richness: RTK rarefaction, the Chao1 estimator, and Recon v2.1 estimates of unobserved clonotypes. For all TCRbeta clonotypes obtained by the gDNA method from four donors, generation probabilities were computed with OLGA. Held by TCRdb, this immuneACCESS table contains in-frame sequences only and omits some clones. Under half of the omission traces to an unresolved V gene where checked; the cause of the rest is unknown. V and J calls and clone size come straight from that table; D and trimming were deduced from the DNA. Recorded for this sample are 100,000 or so clones; 65% to 75% of them occurred a single time. Jointly, the top ten make up around 26% of the sample.

This TCR came from a woman between 25 and 40 years old in good health. The chain is made from TRBV27 and TRBJ1-2; TRBD1 matches 10 bases in the middle. Source material: memory CD8+ T cells sorted from blood. The meaning of the sample's cell subset or site label: CD45RO+ cells pooled with CCR7-negative TemRA cells. The CDR3 in this case is CASSLDRGTGLNYGYTF. The nucleotides read TGTGCCAGCAGTTTGGACAGGGGGACCGGCTTAAACTATGGCTACACCTTC.